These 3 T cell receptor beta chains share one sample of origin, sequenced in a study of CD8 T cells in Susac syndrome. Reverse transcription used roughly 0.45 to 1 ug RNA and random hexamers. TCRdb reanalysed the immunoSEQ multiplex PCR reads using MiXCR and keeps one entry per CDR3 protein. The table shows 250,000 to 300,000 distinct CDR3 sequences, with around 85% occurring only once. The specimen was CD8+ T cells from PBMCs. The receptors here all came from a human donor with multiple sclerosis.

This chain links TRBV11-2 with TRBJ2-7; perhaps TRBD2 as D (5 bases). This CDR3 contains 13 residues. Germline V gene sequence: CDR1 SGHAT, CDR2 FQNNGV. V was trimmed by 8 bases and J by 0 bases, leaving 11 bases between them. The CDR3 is CASLDSSSYEQYF. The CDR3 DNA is TGTGCCAGCCTGGACTCAAGCTCCTACGAGCAGTACTTC.

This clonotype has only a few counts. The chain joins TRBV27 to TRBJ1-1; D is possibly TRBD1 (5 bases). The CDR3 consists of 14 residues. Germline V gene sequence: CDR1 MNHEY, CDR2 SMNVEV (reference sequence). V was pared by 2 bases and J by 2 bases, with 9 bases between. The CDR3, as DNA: TGTGCCAGCAGTTTAGCAGGGACTAACACTGAAGCTTTCTTT. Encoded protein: CASSLAGTNTEAFF.

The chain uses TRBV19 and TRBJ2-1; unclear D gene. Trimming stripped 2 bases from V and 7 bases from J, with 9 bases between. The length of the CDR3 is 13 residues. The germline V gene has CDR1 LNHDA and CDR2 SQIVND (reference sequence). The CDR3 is CASSILLHNEQFF. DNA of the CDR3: TGTGCCAGTAGTATATTACTACATAATGAGCAGTTCTTC.